This T cell receptor (beta chain) was obtained from a study of T cell responses to AZD1222 COVID-19 vaccine (dated by TCRdb to about 2021). As for the study more broadly: TCR sequencing was performed for roughly 250 trial participants, of whom about 210 were given two doses of AZD1222 and around 26 were given two doses of MenACWY control vaccine. Trial participants were enrolled by age into subgroups of 18-55, 56-69 and 70-plus years, and roughly 150, 30 and 60 TCR-sequenced participants, respectively, were included in these subgroups. What the research found in general, with its limitations: The vaccine-associated CD4 TCRs covered the entire spike protein, and the dominant responses fell in regions 160-218 and 743-854. Only five or six AZD1222 recipients were SARS-CoV-2 seropositive at baseline, limiting conclusions about previously exposed vaccinees. After two AZD1222 doses, spike-specific TCR breadth and depth were significantly higher than at day 0 and than in MenACWY recipients. Because no day 14 peak-response samples were available, repertoires were characterized only after the peak T cell response. Reportedly, close to half of the unique spike-specific TCRs recognized epitopes lying outside the regions that are mutated in the B.1.351 and B.1.1.7 variants. In the small 56-69-year group, the increase in depth fell short of significance, most likely because of low power. Most participants were white British and females outnumbered males, and the authors suggested that clonal diversity may have been underestimated.

Reading the germline V gene gives CDR1 SGHTA and CDR2 FQGNSA. From its cysteine to its phenylalanine, the CDR3 spans 15 amino acids. The only DNA kept is the CDR3, 45 bases in frame from the first base. V sheds 4 bases and J sheds 5 bases, leaving 17 bases between their ends. This specimen's time point label, per the study, means: about 28 days (+/-7) after the second vaccine dose. Because spike-specific TCR depth and breadth did not differ between the two schedules, AZD1222 recipients who got a second dose at roughly 4 weeks were pooled with those who got a second dose at roughly 12 weeks. The vaccinee samples were drawn from two UK trials, COV001 and COV002, one of which was a single-blind randomized controlled phase 2/3 trial testing AZD1222 (ChAdOx1 nCoV-19) in healthy adults. Trial participant PBMC samples were collected at day 0 and day 28 after the second dose for TCRbeta chain sequencing.

A remark on this clone: It has no known antigen specificity. No much larger clone exists at a distance of one base, and base qualities are not known.

The CDR3 regions of human TCRbeta chains were analyzed by immunosequencing. Processing in the source paper ran as follows. TCRs in the repertoires were matched against a reference library of SARS-CoV-2-specific TCRs that had been generated with the MIRA antigen-specificity platform. Breadth meant the fraction of unique TCRs that were SARS-CoV-2-associated, whereas depth meant the fraction of total T cells that were SARS-CoV-2-associated. Using the MIRA data, every spike-specific TCR was mapped to the spike region that the TCR reacted to and assigned to either a CD4 or a CD8 class. Log10-transformed breadth and depth values were compared by one-way ANOVA with Sidak's multiple comparisons tests. TCRdb obtained this table from immuneACCESS and retained in-frame rearrangements with V and J assigned. These tables miss some clones; where compared with another copy, unresolved V genes account for less than half of the shortfall, and the remainder is unexplained. Clone size and V and J calls were adopted from that table, with D and trimming inferred from the DNA. This sample comprises about 160,000 clones, around 94% of them detected only once. The ten biggest clones cover under 6% of the sample.

This TCR was sampled from an adult who received the AZD1222 COVID-19 vaccine. The sequenced sample was peripheral blood, obtained 28 days after the second AZD1222 dose. Recombination joined TRBV7-2 with TRBJ2-5; the D region possibly corresponds to TRBD2 (7 bases align). The CDR3 is CASSYDSQGGETQYF. The DNA sequence reads TGTGCCAGCAGCTACGATTCACAGGGAGGGGAGACCCAGTACTTC.